A single TCR beta chain is shown here with its context. This CDR3 has 13 residues. With 5 bases removed from V and 4 bases from J, the gap between germline ends came to 11 bases. CDR1 and CDR2 (germline): SGHTA, FQGNSA. This entry belongs to a study of blood T cell repertoires in COVID-19. This table comes from immunoSEQ multiplex PCR, and its TCRdb copy is limited to in-frame clones, with some not included. The table shows around 100,000 clones, with 85% occurring only once. The sequence derives from a human donor in a cohort sampled during active COVID-19. The sample consisted of peripheral blood. The chain uses TRBV7-2 and TRBJ1-2; D perhaps matches TRBD1 (5 bases). CDR3 in amino acids: CASSPAGFYGYTF. The CDR3 nucleotides read TGTGCCAGCAGCCCCGCAGGGTTCTATGGCTACACCTTC.